One and the same sample provided the 8 T cell receptor beta chains below, sequenced in a study of blood T cell repertoires in COVID-19. Clones were sequenced by immunoSEQ multiplex PCR, and TCRdb holds only the in-frame ones, with some missing. This table holds about 220,000 clones, about nine tenths found once. Sequences were obtained from peripheral blood. The source of these receptors is a man in his forties with acute or convalescent COVID-19.

This chain links TRBV4-2 with TRBJ2-6; 9 bases match TRBD1. The CDR3 totals 18 residues. After removal of 3 bases from V and 4 bases from J, the junction contained 10 bases not matched to a gene. Germline V gene data show CDR1 as LGHNA and CDR2 as YNFKEQ. CDR3 loop: CASSQGDRGVKGANVLTF. The CDR3 DNA reads as TGTGCCAGCAGCCAGGGTGACAGGGGGGTTAAGGGGGCCAACGTCCTGACTTTC.

In its sample, this clone was seen once. The chain is built from TRBV11-3 and TRBJ2-3; the D gene is possibly TRBD2 (5 bases). Germline CDR1 is SGHNT and CDR2 is YENEEA. This CDR3 region has 12 residues. The V gene lost 5 bases and the J gene lost 3 bases, with 6 bases spanning the gap. CDR3 DNA: TGTGCCAGCAGCCGCGGGACAGATACGCAGTATTTT. Translation gives CASSRGTDTQYF.

The V call is TRBV30, the J call TRBJ2-2; maybe TRBD1 (6 bases). Trimming cost V 2 bases and J 10 bases, with 11 bases left between them. Germline V lookup: CDR1 GTSNPN, CDR2 SVGIG (reference sequence). The CDR3 loop spans 12 amino acids. As DNA, the CDR3 is TGTGCCTGGAGTCCGACAGGTCTGGAGCTGTTTTTT. It yields the protein CAWSPTGLELFF.

J is TRBJ1-2 and V is TRBV18; tentatively, D is TRBD1 (5 bases). Trimming shortened V by 1 base and J by 3 bases, and 12 bases separated the two germline ends. Germline CDR1 reads KGHSH; CDR2 reads LQKENI. The CDR3 is 15 amino acids. The CDR3 loop is CASSPREGTDYGYTF. CDR3 DNA: TGTGCCAGCTCACCACGGGAGGGGACGGACTATGGCTACACCTTC.

This clone was detected a few times. V gene TRBV11-2 combines with J gene TRBJ2-5; 9 bases fit TRBD2. Per germline, CDR1 SGHAT and CDR2 FQNNGV. This CDR3 has 18 amino acids. With 4 bases clipped from V and 4 bases from J, the junction kept 16 bases outside the gene matches. The chain's CDR3 is CASSSGGLAPGGGETQYF. CDR3 coding DNA: TGTGCCAGCAGCTCTGGGGGACTAGCCCCGGGAGGGGGAGAGACCCAGTACTTC.

This chain uses TRBV19 with TRBJ2-2; 8 bases agree with TRBD2. The V and J ends lost 5 bases and 5 bases, in that order; junction bases with no gene match: 7. The CDR3 contains 15 residues. The V gene's germline CDR1 is LNHDA and CDR2 SQIVND (reference sequence). The CDR3: CASSVLAGITGELFF. CDR3 nucleotides: TGTGCCAGTAGTGTGTTAGCGGGGATAACCGGGGAGCTGTTTTTT.

The chain carries TRBV11-2 and TRBJ2-7, with 7 positions matching TRBD1. Germline values: CDR1 SGHAT, CDR2 FQNNGV. This CDR3 spans 13 amino acids. J was trimmed by 3 bases and V by 4 bases; bases with no gene match: 3. CDR3 protein: CASSSGQSYEQYF. The CDR3 DNA is TGTGCCAGCAGCTCGGGACAGAGCTACGAGCAGTACTTC.

The rearrangement links TRBV19 to TRBJ1-5, with D perhaps TRBD1 (5 bases). The CDR3 has 17 residues. Germline V gene sequence: CDR1 LNHDA, CDR2 SQIVND (reference sequence). The V end lost 3 bases, the J end lost 4 bases, and 19 bases lay between the germline ends. The CDR3 region has the DNA TGTGCCAGTAGTATTGGGCAGGGAATATATGGGAATCAGCCCCAGCATTTT. Protein sequence: CASSIGQGIYGNQPQHF.